The present T cell receptor (beta chain) was sequenced within a study of pediatric ulcerative colitis. Study-level points and caveats: Repertoires came from total lymphocyte DNA, not specific subsets.

This clone was observed a handful of times. The antigen remains undetermined. The assay was run at survey level. Each sample received Survey-level depth of up to 500,000 reads. Assay: immunoSEQ multiplex PCR; the TCRdb copy retains only in-frame clones and omits some. The profile shows roughly 30,000 clones, roughly four fifths of them singletons. In germline, CDR1 is SNHLY, CDR2 FYNNEI. J gave up 4 bases and V 6 bases, and 10 bases lay outside the gene matches. The CDR3 runs to 16 residues. The sequencing input was blood. The rearrangement links TRBV2 to TRBJ1-1; 11 bases are a match to TRBD1. The clonotype was recovered from a boy aged 10-17 years with severe ulcerative colitis. CDR3 protein: CASSAGTGGLGTEAFF. CDR3 nucleotide sequence: TGTGCCAGCAGCGCAGGGACAGGGGGGTTAGGCACTGAAGCTTTCTTT.